This T cell receptor beta chain was sequenced during a study of cytomegalovirus exposure and HLA in healthy donors. Study outcomes and limitations: Later analysis revealed greater clonal expansion in HLA-associated TCR beta chains than in equally common others. Most of the CMV-associated TCR beta chains (in a later analysis) appeared to be HLA-restricted.

With respect to this clone: Its antigen is undetermined.

Looked up from germline, CDR1 is SEHNR and CDR2 is FQNEAQ (reference sequence). The length of the CDR3 is 15 residues. The ends lost 5 bases at V and 6 bases at J; junction bases unmatched: 7. The PCR had 60 Vbeta and 13 Jbeta primers. The assay was immunoSEQ multiplex PCR, and TCRdb's table has in-frame clones only and misses some. The table shows around 200,000 clones, with 79% occurring only once. This sequence was found in a woman aged 18-35 years in good health and CMV-seronegative. The material sequenced was PBMCs. V is TRBV7-9 and J is TRBJ1-5; TRBD1 matches 10 bases. The CDR3 DNA reads TGTGCCAGCAGCGTCGGACAGGGGGTAAGTCAGCCCCAGCATTTT. Encoded protein: CASSVGQGVSQPQHF.